The subject of this entry is one T cell receptor (beta chain). Its antigen is still unknown. CDR1 SGDLS and CDR2 YYNGEE come from the germline V gene. The CDR3 is 18 residues long. Trimming cost V 4 bases and J 9 bases; bases outside gene matches: 18. The protocol was immunoSEQ multiplex PCR, while the TCRdb copy is restricted to in-frame clones and leaves out a portion. This table holds approximately 130,000 clones, just over 90% found once. These data originate in a study of graft-versus-host responses after intestinal transplantation. Study-wide findings and caveats: Early declines in HvG clones that occurred post-transplant were associated with peak circulating GvH clone levels.

V is TRBV9 and J is TRBJ1-6; 8 nucleotides agree with TRBD1. Here the sequenced sample was unstimulated CD4+ T cells sorted from spleen or lymph node cells, taken before intestinal transplant. The sequence came from a human donor who received an intestinal transplant. The CDR3 region is CASSTGSAFRGLGSPLHF. CDR3 DNA sequence: TGTGCCAGCAGCACCGGATCGGCGTTCAGGGGGCTGGGTTCACCCCTCCACTTT.